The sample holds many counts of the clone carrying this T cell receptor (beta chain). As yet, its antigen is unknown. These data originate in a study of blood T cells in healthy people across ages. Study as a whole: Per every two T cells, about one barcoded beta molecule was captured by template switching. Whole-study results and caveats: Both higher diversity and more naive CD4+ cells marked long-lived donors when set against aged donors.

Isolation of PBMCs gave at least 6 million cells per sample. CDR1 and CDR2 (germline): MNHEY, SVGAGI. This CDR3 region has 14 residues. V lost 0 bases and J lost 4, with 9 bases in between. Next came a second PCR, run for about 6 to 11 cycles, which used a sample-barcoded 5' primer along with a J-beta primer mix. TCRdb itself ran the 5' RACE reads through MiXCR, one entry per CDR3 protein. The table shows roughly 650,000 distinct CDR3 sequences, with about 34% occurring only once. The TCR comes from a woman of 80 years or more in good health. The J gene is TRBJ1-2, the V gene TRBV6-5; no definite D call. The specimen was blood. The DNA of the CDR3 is TGTGCCAGCAGTTACTCTTACAGCGGCTATGGCTACACCTTC. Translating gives CASSYSYSGYGYTF.